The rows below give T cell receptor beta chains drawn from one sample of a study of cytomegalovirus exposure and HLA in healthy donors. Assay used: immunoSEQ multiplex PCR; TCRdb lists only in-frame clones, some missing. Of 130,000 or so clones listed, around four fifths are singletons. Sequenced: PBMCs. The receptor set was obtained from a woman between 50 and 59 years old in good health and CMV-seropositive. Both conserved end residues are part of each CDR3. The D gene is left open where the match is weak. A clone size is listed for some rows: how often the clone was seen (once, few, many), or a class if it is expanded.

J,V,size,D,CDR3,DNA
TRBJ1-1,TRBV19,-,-,CASSMGDIEAFF,TGTGCCAGTAGTATGGGCGATATTGAAGCTTTCTTT
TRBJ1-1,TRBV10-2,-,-,CASSEPTRDMNTEAFF,TGCGCCAGCAGTGAGCCGACACGAGATATGAACACTGAAGCTTTCTTT
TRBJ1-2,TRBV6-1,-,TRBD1,CASSEWARGEDGYTF,TGTGCCAGCAGTGAATGGGCCAGGGGGGAGGATGGCTACACCTTC
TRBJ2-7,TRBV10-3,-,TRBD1,CAISEPGQGAPYEQYF,TGTGCCATCAGTGAGCCGGGACAGGGAGCCCCCTACGAGCAGTACTTC
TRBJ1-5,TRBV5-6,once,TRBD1,CASSLGGGGQPQHF,TGTGCCAGCAGCTTGGGAGGGGGCGGTCAGCCCCAGCATTTT
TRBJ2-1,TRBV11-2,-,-,CASSLQGLYGNEQFF,TGTGCCAGCAGCTTACAGGGACTGTACGGGAATGAGCAGTTCTTC
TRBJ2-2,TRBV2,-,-,CASTGRTANTGELFF,TGTGCCAGCACCGGAAGGACAGCAAACACCGGGGAGCTGTTTTTT
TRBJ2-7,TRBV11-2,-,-,CASSATLDIEQYF,TGTGCCAGCAGCGCCACGCTCGACATCGAGCAGTACTTC
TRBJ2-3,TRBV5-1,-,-,CASSPRAGLSDTQYF,TGCGCCAGCAGCCCTCGGGCCGGACTCTCAGATACGCAGTATTTT
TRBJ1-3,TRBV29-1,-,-,CSVERQDGNTIYF,TGCAGCGTTGAGAGACAGGATGGAAACACCATATATTTT
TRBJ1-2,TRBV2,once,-,CASSEARFEGGKGYTF,TGTGCCAGCAGTGAGGCTCGTTTTGAGGGCGGAAAGGGCTACACCTTC
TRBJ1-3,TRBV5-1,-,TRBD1,CASSFGTDTYSGNTIYF,TGCGCCAGCAGCTTTGGGACAGATACCTACTCTGGAAACACCATATATTTT
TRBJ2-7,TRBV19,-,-,CASSGTGTLSYEQYF,TGTGCCAGTAGTGGGACCGGGACACTCTCCTACGAGCAGTACTTC
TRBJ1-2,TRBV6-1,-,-,CASEDSWGGNYGYTF,TGTGCCAGCGAGGACAGTTGGGGTGGTAACTATGGCTACACCTTC
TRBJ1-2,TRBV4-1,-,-,CASSQELTGGYGYTF,TGCGCCAGCAGCCAAGAATTGACTGGTGGCTATGGCTACACCTTC
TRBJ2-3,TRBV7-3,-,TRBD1,CASSLKGGVRTDTQYF,TGTGCCAGCAGCTTAAAAGGGGGCGTTCGAACAGATACGCAGTATTTT
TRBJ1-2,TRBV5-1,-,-,CASSRSEGVFNSYTF,TGCGCCAGCAGTAGATCAGAGGGTGTTTTTAATAGCTACACCTTC
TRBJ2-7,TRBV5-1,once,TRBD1,CASRDRGAYEQYF,TGCGCCAGCAGGGACAGGGGTGCCTACGAGCAGTACTTC
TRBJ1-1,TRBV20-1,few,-,CSARDGSDAFF,TGCAGTGCTAGAGACGGGAGTGACGCTTTCTTT
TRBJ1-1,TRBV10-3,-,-,CAISGEGGATEAFF,TGTGCCATCAGTGGGGAAGGAGGGGCGACTGAAGCTTTCTTT
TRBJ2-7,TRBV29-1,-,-,CSVIRGIPYEQYF,TGCAGCGTTATCCGCGGGATACCCTACGAGCAGTACTTC
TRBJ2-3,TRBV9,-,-,CASSPQSRGDTQYF,TGTGCCAGCAGCCCACAAAGTAGGGGAGATACGCAGTATTTT
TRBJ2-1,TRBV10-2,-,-,CASSGQNNEQFF,TGCGCCAGCAGTGGGCAAAACAATGAGCAGTTCTTC
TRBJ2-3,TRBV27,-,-,CASSLSTPGLGHTQYF,TGTGCCAGCAGTTTAAGCACACCCGGGCTGGGGCATACGCAGTATTTT
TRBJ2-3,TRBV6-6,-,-,CASSYSGGRTDTQYF,TGTGCCAGCAGTTACTCGGGCGGGCGCACAGATACGCAGTATTTT
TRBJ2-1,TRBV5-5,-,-,CASSLSGNEQFF,TGTGCCAGCAGCTTGTCAGGGAATGAGCAGTTCTTC
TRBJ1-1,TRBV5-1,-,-,CASSQQGRGTEAFF,TGCGCCAGCAGCCAGCAGGGGCGCGGGACTGAAGCTTTCTTT
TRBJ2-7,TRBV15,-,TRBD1,CATSSQTGTGYEQYF,TGTGCCACCAGCAGCCAAACCGGGACAGGGTACGAGCAGTACTTC
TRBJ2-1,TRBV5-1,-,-,CASSLDQMGEFF,TGCGCCAGCAGCTTGGATCAGATGGGCGAGTTCTTC
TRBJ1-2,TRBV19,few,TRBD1,CASRLDRDGYTF,TGTGCCAGTAGACTGGACAGGGATGGCTACACCTTC
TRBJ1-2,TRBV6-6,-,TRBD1,CASNDRAGGYTF,TGTGCCAGCAATGACAGGGCTGGTGGCTACACCTTC
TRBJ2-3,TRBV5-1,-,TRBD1,CASGATGGTDTQYF,TGCGCCAGTGGGGCGACAGGGGGCACAGATACGCAGTATTTT
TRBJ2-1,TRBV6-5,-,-,CASSLQGGTTRGEQFF,TGTGCCAGCAGTTTGCAAGGCGGGACGACGAGGGGTGAGCAGTTCTTC
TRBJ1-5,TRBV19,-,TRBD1,CASSEGQPNQPQHF,TGTGCCAGTAGTGAGGGACAGCCTAATCAGCCCCAGCATTTT
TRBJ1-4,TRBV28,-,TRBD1,CASSLMRGRPNEKLFF,TGTGCCAGCAGTTTGATGAGGGGGCGTCCTAATGAAAAACTGTTTTTT
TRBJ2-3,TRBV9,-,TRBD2,CASSALAGGTDTQYF,TGTGCCAGCAGCGCCCTAGCGGGGGGCACAGATACGCAGTATTTT
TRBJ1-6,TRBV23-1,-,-,CASSFPRSGKGNSPLHF,TGCGCCAGCAGTTTTCCCAGGTCCGGCAAGGGGAATTCACCCCTCCACTTT
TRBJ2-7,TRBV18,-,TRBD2,CASSPGLALHEQYF,TGTGCCAGCTCACCGGGACTAGCTCTCCACGAGCAGTACTTC
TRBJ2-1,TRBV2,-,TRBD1,CASSEIWGQYNEQFF,TGTGCCAGCAGTGAAATCTGGGGACAGTACAATGAGCAGTTCTTC
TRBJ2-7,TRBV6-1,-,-,CASSETEAGKKYEQYF,TGTGCCAGCAGTGAAACAGAGGCAGGGAAAAAGTACGAGCAGTACTTC
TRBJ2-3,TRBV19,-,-,CASGSFRGTDTQYF,TGTGCCAGTGGATCGTTCCGGGGCACAGATACGCAGTATTTT
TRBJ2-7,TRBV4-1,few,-,CASSQDRSTTYEQYF,TGCGCCAGCAGCCAAGATCGCTCGACTACCTACGAGCAGTACTTC
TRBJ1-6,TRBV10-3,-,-,CAIRTAYNSPLHF,TGTGCCATCAGAACAGCCTATAATTCACCCCTCCACTTT
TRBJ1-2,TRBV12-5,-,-,CASGSNSQGPEKRWTF,TGTGCTAGTGGTTCCAATTCTCAGGGCCCGGAAAAACGATGGACCTTC
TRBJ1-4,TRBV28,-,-,CASSSEKLFF,TGTGCCAGCAGTTCTGAGAAACTGTTTTTT
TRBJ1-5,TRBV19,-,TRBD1,CASSTPAGTGGNQPQHF,TGTGCCAGTAGTACCCCGGCTGGGACAGGGGGAAATCAGCCCCAGCATTTT
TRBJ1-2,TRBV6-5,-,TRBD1,CASSLTGARYGYTF,TGTGCCAGCAGCTTGACAGGGGCGCGCTATGGCTACACCTTC
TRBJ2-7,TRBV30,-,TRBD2,CAWSPKPGLGLYEQYF,TGTGCCTGGAGTCCAAAACCGGGACTAGGTTTGTACGAGCAGTACTTC
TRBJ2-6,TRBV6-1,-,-,CASTPVTPGANVLTF,TGTGCCAGCACCCCAGTTACCCCTGGGGCCAACGTCCTGACTTTC
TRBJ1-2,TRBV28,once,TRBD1,CASTPSSSDRGQLGYTF,TGTGCCAGCACCCCCTCTTCTTCGGACAGGGGGCAACTTGGCTACACCTTC
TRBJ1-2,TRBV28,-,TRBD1,CASRVQGQGVRGYTF,TGTGCCAGCAGGGTACAGGGGCAGGGGGTACGTGGCTACACCTTC
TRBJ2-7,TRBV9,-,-,CASSVGGPAYEQYF,TGTGCCAGCAGCGTAGGTGGGCCGGCCTACGAGCAGTACTTC
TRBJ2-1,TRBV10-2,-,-,CASGVPRGSYNEQFF,TGCGCCAGCGGCGTTCCCAGGGGCTCCTACAATGAGCAGTTCTTC
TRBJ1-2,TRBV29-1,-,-,CSVESYGYTF,TGCAGCGTTGAGAGCTATGGCTACACCTTC
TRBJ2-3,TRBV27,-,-,CASSTGFTDTQYF,TGTGCCAGCAGTACAGGATTCACAGATACGCAGTATTTT
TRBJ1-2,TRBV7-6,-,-,CASSHGQFYGYTF,TGTGCCAGCAGCCACGGACAGTTCTACGGCTACACCTTC
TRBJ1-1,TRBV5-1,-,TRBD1,CASSPNDRENTEAFF,TGCGCCAGCAGCCCAAACGACAGGGAGAACACTGAAGCTTTCTTT
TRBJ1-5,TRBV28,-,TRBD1,CASSQAKGGVWNQPQHF,TGTGCCAGCAGTCAGGCCAAAGGGGGCGTTTGGAATCAGCCCCAGCATTTT
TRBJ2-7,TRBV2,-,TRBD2,CASSLEREVYEQYF,TGTGCCAGCAGTCTGGAGCGGGAGGTCTACGAGCAGTACTTC
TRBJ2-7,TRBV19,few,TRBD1,CASRADRGKSHEQYF,TGTGCCAGTAGGGCTGACAGGGGAAAATCCCACGAGCAGTACTTC